This T cell receptor beta chain was found in a study of blood T cell repertoires in COVID-19. Overall study: There were acute and convalescent COVID-19 samples, and they came from the United States, Italy and Spain. T cells, B-cell-depleted T cells, or PBMCs supplied cDNA or gDNA.

The CDR3 sequence is 13 residues long. Trimming cost V 1 base and J 3 bases, with 6 bases left between them. Per the germline V gene, CDR1 is MGHDK and CDR2 is SYGVNS. Study processing details: It was from reference gene primer amplification that nucleated cell counts were estimated. Only in-frame clones appear in the TCRdb table, and some are missing; sequencing was by immunoSEQ multiplex PCR. For V, J and clone size, that table is used; D and trimming come from the DNA. This table holds fewer than 250,000 clones, nearly 90% found once. This clone was observed at least ten times. This TCR derives from a woman aged 40 to 50 who had recovered from COVID-19. Material for sequencing was peripheral blood. The chain carries TRBV25-1 and TRBJ1-1, with D hard to call. CDR3 in DNA: TGTGCCAGCAGTGAATCCTATTACACTGAAGCTTTCTTT. Protein product: CASSESYYTEAFF.